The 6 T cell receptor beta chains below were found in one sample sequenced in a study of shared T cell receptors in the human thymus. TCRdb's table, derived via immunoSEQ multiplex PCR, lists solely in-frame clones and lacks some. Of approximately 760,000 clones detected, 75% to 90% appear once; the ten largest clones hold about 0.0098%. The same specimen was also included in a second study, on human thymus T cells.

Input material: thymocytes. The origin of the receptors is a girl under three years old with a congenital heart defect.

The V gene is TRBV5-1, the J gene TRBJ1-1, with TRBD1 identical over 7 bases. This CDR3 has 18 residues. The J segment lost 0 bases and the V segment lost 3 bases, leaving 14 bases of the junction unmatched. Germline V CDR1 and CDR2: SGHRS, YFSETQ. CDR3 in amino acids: CASSCQSGGSPLNTEAFF. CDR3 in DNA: TGCGCCAGCAGCTGCCAATCAGGGGGTTCCCCCTTGAACACTGAAGCTTTCTTT.

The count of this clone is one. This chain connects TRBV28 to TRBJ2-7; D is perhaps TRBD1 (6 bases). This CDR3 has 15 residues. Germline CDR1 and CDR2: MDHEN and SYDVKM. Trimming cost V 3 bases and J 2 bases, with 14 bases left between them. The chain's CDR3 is CASSFRTALTYEQYF. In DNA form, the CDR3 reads TGTGCCAGCAGTTTTAGGACAGCTTTGACCTACGAGCAGTACTTC.

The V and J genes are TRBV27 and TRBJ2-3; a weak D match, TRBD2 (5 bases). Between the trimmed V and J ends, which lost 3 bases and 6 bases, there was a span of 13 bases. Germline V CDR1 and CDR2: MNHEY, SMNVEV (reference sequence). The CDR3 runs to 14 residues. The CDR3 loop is CASSFRHIADTQYF. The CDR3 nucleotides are TGTGCCAGCAGTTTCCGACATATAGCGGATACGCAGTATTTT.

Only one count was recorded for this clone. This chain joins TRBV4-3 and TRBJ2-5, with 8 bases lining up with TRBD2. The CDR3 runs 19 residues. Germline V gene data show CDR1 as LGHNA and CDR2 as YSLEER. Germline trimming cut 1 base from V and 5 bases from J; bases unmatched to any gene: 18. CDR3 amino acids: CASSQVRRGGRVLGETQYF. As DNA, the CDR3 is TGCGCCAGCAGCCAAGTTCGTCGGGGGGGCCGAGTATTGGGGGAGACCCAGTACTTC.

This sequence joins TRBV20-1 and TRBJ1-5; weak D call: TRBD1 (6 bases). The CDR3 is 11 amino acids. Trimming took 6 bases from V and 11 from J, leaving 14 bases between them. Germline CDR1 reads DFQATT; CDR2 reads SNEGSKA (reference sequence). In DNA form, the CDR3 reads TGCAGTGCCCTCTCGACAGGTACCCAGCATTTT. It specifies CSALSTGTQHF.

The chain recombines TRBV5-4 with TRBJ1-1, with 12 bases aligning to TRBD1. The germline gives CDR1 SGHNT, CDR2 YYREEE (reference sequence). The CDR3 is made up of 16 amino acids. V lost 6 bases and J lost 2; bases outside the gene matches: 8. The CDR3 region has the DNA TGTGCCAGCAAAGGGACAGGGGGCGGGGGAAACACTGAAGCTTTCTTT. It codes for CASKGTGGGGNTEAFF.